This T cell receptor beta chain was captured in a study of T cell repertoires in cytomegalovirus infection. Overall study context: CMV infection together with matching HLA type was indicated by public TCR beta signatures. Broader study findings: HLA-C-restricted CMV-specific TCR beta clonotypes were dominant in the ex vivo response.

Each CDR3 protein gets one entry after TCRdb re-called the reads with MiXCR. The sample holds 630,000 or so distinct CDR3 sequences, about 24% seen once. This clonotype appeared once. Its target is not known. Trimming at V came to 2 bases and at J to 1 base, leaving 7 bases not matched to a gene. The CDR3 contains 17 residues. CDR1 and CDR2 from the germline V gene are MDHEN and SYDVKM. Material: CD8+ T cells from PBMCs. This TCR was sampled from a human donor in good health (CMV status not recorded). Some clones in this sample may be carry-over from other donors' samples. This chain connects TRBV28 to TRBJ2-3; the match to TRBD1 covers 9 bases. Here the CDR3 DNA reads TGTGCCAGCAGTTTAGAATCACAGGGGGCGCGCACAGATACGCAGTATTTT. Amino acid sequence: CASSLESQGARTDTQYF.